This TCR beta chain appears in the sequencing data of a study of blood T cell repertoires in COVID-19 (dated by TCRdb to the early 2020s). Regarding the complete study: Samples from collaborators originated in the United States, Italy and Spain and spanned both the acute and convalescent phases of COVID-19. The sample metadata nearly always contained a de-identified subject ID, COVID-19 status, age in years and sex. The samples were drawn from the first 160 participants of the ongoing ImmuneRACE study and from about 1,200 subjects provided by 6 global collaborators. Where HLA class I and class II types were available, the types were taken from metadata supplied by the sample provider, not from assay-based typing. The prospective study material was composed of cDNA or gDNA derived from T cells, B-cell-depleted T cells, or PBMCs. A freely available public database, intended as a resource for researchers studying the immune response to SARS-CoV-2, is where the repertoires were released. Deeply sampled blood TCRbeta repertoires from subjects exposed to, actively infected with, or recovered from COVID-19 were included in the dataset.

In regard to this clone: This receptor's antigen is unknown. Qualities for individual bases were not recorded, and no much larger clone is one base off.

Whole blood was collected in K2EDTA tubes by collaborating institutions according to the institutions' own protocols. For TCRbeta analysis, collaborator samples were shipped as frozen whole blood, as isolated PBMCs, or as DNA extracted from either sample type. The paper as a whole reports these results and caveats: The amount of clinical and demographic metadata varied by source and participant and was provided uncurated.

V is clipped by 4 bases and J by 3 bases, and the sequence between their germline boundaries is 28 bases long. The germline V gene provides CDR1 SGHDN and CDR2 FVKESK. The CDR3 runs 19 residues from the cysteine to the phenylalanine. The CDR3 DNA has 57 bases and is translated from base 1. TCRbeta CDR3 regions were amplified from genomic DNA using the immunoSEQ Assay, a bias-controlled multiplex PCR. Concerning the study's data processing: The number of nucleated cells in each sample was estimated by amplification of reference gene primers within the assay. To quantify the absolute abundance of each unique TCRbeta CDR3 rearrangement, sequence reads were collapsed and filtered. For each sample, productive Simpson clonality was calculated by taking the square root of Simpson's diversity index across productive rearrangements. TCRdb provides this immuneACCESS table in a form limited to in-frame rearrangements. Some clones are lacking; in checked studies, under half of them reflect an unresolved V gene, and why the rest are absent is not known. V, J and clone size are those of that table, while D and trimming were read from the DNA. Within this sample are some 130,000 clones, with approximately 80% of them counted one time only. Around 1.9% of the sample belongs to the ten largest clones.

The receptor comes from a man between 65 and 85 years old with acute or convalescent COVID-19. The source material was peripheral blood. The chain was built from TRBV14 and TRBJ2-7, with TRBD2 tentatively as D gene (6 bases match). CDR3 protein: CASSPRKFEGGHLNYEQYF. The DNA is TGTGCCAGCAGCCCGCGAAAATTCGAGGGAGGACACCTTAACTACGAGCAGTACTTC.